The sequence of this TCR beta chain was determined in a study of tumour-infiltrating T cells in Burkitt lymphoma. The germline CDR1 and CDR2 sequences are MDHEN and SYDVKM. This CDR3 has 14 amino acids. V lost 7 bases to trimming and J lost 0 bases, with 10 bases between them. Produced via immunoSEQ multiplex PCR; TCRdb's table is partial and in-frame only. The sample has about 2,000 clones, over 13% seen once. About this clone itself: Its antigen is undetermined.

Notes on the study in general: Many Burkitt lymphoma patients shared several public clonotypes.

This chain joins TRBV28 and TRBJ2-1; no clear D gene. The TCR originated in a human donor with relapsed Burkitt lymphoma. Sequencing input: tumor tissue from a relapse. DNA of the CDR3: TGTGCCAGCACCTTGTGGGGCTCCTACAATGAGCAGTTCTTC. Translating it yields CASTLWGSYNEQFF. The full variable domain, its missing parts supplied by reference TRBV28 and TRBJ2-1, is DVKVTQSSRYLVKRTGEKVFLECVQDMDHENMFWYRQDPGLGLRLIYFSYDVKMKEKGDIPEGYSVSREKKERFSLILESASTNQTSMYLCASTLWGSYNEQFFGPGTRLTVL.